This T cell receptor (beta chain) was identified during a study of blood T cells in healthy people across ages. This clonotype was found a few times. Its antigen is currently unknown. Study results and limitations: The recorded TCR beta diversity per million T cells decreased in a roughly linear manner with age. Unsorted PBMCs blocked a conclusive comparison of naive and antigen-experienced cells.

From germline, CDR1 is MNHEY and CDR2 SVGAGI. The germline V and J ends were trimmed by 5 bases and 6 bases, with 17 bases remaining between them. The CDR3 spans 16 residues. Sample-barcoded 5' priming and a J-beta primer mix drove a second PCR of about 6 to 12 cycles. Sequencing of every sample gave 2.5 million or more CDR3-containing paired-end reads. TCRdb reanalysed the 5' RACE reads using MiXCR and keeps one entry per CDR3 protein. Of 1.5 million to 2 million distinct CDR3 sequences in the sample, around 48% were seen once. Specimen: blood. This chain links TRBV6-5 with TRBJ1-6; D possibly corresponds to TRBD1 (6 bases). The receptor's source is a woman between 40 and 55 years old in good health. The CDR3 bases are TGTGCCAGCAGTCTAGTACAGGGAATTGCTAATTCACCCCTCCACTTT. It translates to CASSLVQGIANSPLHF.